A single sample is the source of the 18 T cell receptor beta chains below, sequenced in a study of blood T cell repertoires in COVID-19. Sequencing was performed with immunoSEQ multiplex PCR; in TCRdb, only in-frame clones are kept and a portion is missing. The sample includes roughly 260,000 clones, 80% to 90% of them seen just once. Input material: peripheral blood. These receptors were collected from a woman in her fifties or sixties with acute or convalescent COVID-19.

V usage is TRBV2 and J usage is TRBJ2-1, with 11 bases that match TRBD2. The CDR3 consists of 15 residues. V lost 5 bases to trimming and J lost 3 bases; unmatched junction nucleotides: 3. CDR1 is SNHLY, CDR2 FYNNEI, per germline. CDR3: CASSSGLADYNEQFF. In DNA form, the CDR3 reads TGTGCCAGCAGTTCGGGACTAGCGGACTACAATGAGCAGTTCTTC. Based on the CDR3 plus reference TRBV2 and TRBJ2-1, the full variable domain is EPEVTQTPSHQVTQMGQEVILRCVPISNHLYFYWYRQILGQKVEFLVSFYNNEISEKSEIFDDQFSVERPDGSNFTLKIRSTKLEDSAMYFCASSSGLADYNEQFFGPGTRLTVL.

This clone showed up just once. The chain combines TRBV4-2 with TRBJ1-2, with 7 bases identical to TRBD1. The CDR3 is 16 amino acids. CDR1 LGHNA and CDR2 YNFKEQ come from the germline V gene. V was pared by 4 bases and J by 2 bases, with 10 bases of the junction left unmatched. The CDR3 sequence is CASSPTLLTGNYGYTF. The CDR3 DNA is TGTGCCAGCAGCCCCACCCTTTTGACAGGGAACTATGGCTACACCTTC.

This rearrangement joins TRBV24-1 to TRBJ1-2; D unresolved. Germline-derived CDR1 and CDR2 are KGHDR and SFDVKD. Trimming took 3 bases from V and 7 from J, leaving 14 bases between them. The CDR3 extends over 14 amino acids. CDR3 coding DNA: TGTGCCACCAGTGATGCACGGGTCTTGGGTGGCTACACCTTC. The encoded protein is CATSDARVLGGYTF.

As to this clone: The junction differs from germline at one of its ends, possibly a read error. The gene calls are TRBV12-3 or TRBV12-4 and TRBJ2-4; D possibly corresponds to TRBD2 (6 bases). There are 12 residues in the CDR3. In nucleotides, the CDR3 is TGTGCCAGCACCTCGGGAGCACGTCGTTTTCACTTC. Amino acid sequence: CASTSGARRFHF.

The chain links TRBV7-6 to TRBJ2-2; 8 bases align to TRBD2. Germline CDR1 and CDR2: SGHVS and FNYEAQ. V lost 0 bases and J lost 3; bases outside the gene matches: 9. The CDR3 extends over 18 amino acids. The CDR3 here is CASSLALMSGGYTGELFF. CDR3 coding DNA: TGTGCCAGCAGCTTAGCGCTTATGAGCGGGGGCTACACCGGGGAGCTGTTTTTT.

The chain links TRBV27 to TRBJ2-1, with D tentatively TRBD2 (6 bases). Trimming took 2 bases from V and 0 from J, leaving 17 bases between them. The CDR3 loop spans 18 amino acids. Germline V gene data show CDR1 as MNHEY and CDR2 as SMNVEV (reference sequence). CDR3 DNA sequence: TGTGCCAGCAGTTTACTCCCTGCTAGCGCAAGCTCCTACAATGAGCAGTTCTTC. Translation: CASSLLPASASSYNEQFF.

The chain uses TRBV27 and TRBJ2-7; D is unresolved. V lost 4 bases to trimming and J lost 2 bases, with 9 bases between them. This CDR3 is built from 13 residues. CDR1 is MNHEY, CDR2 SMNVEV, per germline (reference sequence). The CDR3 nucleotides read TGTGCCAGCAGTTCCTCCCTAGCCTACGAGCAGTACTTC. Translation gives CASSSSLAYEQYF.

This clone has just a few counts. Additional DNA sequences in this sample encode the identical CDR3. This rearrangement joins TRBV7-9 to TRBJ2-7; no definite D call. V shed 1 base and J shed 4 bases, with 5 bases lying between them. The germline V gene encodes CDR1 SEHNR and CDR2 FQNEAQ (reference sequence). The CDR3 consists of 12 residues. The CDR3: CASSLGSYEQYF. CDR3 bases: TGTGCCAGCAGCTTAGGGAGTTACGAGCAGTACTTC.

This clone was seen only a few times. The chain couples TRBV9 to TRBJ1-1, with 9 bases fitting TRBD1. V lost 4 bases to trimming and J lost 6 bases; unmatched junction nucleotides: 4. Germline V CDR1 and CDR2: SGDLS, YYNGEE. The CDR3 length is 13 residues. The CDR3 region is CASSRQGESEAFF. DNA for the CDR3: TGTGCCAGCAGCCGACAGGGGGAATCTGAAGCTTTCTTT.

The chain combines TRBV6-5 with TRBJ2-7; 10 nucleotides agree with TRBD1. The CDR3 sequence is 15 residues long. Germline V gene sequence: CDR1 MNHEY, CDR2 SVGAGI. J was trimmed by 2 bases and V by 7 bases; bases with no gene match: 8. Written as DNA, the CDR3 is TGTGCCAGCACGACCTCCGGGACAGGGGCCTACGAGCAGTACTTC. Protein: CASTTSGTGAYEQYF.

This chain uses TRBV7-2 with TRBJ2-3; 13 bases fit TRBD2. J lost 4 bases, V lost 8 bases, and 3 bases had no gene match. The CDR3 is 14 amino acids. Per the germline V gene, CDR1 is SGHTA and CDR2 is FQGNSA. CDR3 loop: CASLGLAGADTQYF. DNA for the CDR3: TGTGCCAGCCTCGGACTAGCGGGAGCAGATACGCAGTATTTT.

The V call is TRBV28, the J call TRBJ2-7, with TRBD1 identical over 9 bases. V lost 5 bases, J lost 9 bases, and 14 bases stayed unmatched. CDR3 size: 15 residues. Per germline, CDR1 MDHEN and CDR2 SYDVKM. The CDR3 region is CASSPPGTGLMVQYF. As DNA, the CDR3 is TGTGCCAGCAGTCCCCCCGGGACAGGGTTGATGGTGCAGTACTTC.

The J gene is TRBJ2-7, the V gene TRBV6-1, with TRBD2 matching 13 bases. The V and J ends lost 0 bases and 5 bases, in that order; junction bases with no gene match: 4. CDR3 length equals 16 residues. The germline V gene has CDR1 MNHNS and CDR2 SASEGT. CDR3 DNA: TGTGCCAGCAGTGAAGCAGTAGGGACTAGCGGGAACGAGCAGTACTTC. Translation: CASSEAVGTSGNEQYF.

The chain is built from TRBV7-2 and TRBJ2-1; D perhaps matches TRBD1 (6 bases). This CDR3 region has 15 residues. CDR1 and CDR2 (germline): SGHTA, FQGNSA. V was pared by 4 bases and J by 6 bases, with 16 bases between. The CDR3 DNA is TGTGCCAGCAGCTCAACAGGGTCGAATGCCAATGAGCAGTTCTTC. Translating gives CASSSTGSNANEQFF.

This sequence joins TRBV2 and TRBJ1-5; 10 nucleotides match TRBD1. After removal of 5 bases from V and 6 bases from J, the junction contained 4 bases not matched to a gene. This CDR3 contains 14 residues. From germline, CDR1 is SNHLY and CDR2 FYNNEI. CDR3: CASSKGQGVQPQHF. CDR3 nucleotide sequence: TGTGCCAGCAGTAAAGGACAGGGGGTTCAGCCCCAGCATTTT.

V is TRBV10-3 and J is TRBJ2-2; 8 bases are a match to TRBD2. This CDR3 has 13 amino acids. Per germline, CDR1 ENHRY and CDR2 SYGVKD. This chain's CDR3 is CAIREGGTGELFF. The CDR3 DNA is TGTGCTATCCGGGAGGGGGGAACCGGGGAGCTGTTTTTT.

The rearrangement uses TRBV24-1 and TRBJ2-5; 7 positions match TRBD1. The junction had 6 bases not matched to a gene; V was cut back by 3 bases and J by 3 bases. Germline lookup yields CDR1 KGHDR and CDR2 SFDVKD. This CDR3 comprises 15 residues. The CDR3 protein is CATSDPGQLEETQYF. For the CDR3, the DNA is TGTGCCACCAGTGATCCGGGACAGTTGGAAGAGACCCAGTACTTC.

In this sample, this clone turned up a few times. This sequence joins TRBV7-9 and TRBJ1-1; the D gene is possibly TRBD1 (5 bases). The CDR3 extends over 14 amino acids. CDR1 is SEHNR, CDR2 FQNEAQ, per germline (reference sequence). V shed 2 bases and J shed 5 bases, with 12 bases lying between them. The CDR3 region has the DNA TGTGCCAGCAGCTTACTCAGGGTCGGGACTGAAGCTTTCTTT. Translated: CASSLLRVGTEAFF.